This T cell receptor beta chain was documented in a study of cytomegalovirus exposure and HLA in healthy donors. Germline CDR1 and CDR2: SGHNT and YYREEE (reference sequence). Trimming pared 4 bases from V and 1 base from J, leaving 9 bases between. The CDR3 covers 15 residues. PCR used 60 Vbeta primers and 13 Jbeta primers. Sequencing was performed with immunoSEQ multiplex PCR; in TCRdb, only in-frame clones are kept and a portion is missing. The sample has around 92,000 clones, over 70% seen once. Overall study results and limits: Researchers counted some 150 TCR beta chains as cytomegalovirus-associated. As a later analysis revealed, most CMV-associated TCR beta chains appeared HLA-restricted. A few V segments could not be told apart, such as TRBV6-2 and TRBV6-3, and were left out.

Worth noting for this clone: The antigen remains unidentified.

Sequences were obtained from PBMCs. The receptor comes from a girl aged 2 to 9 in good health and CMV-seropositive. The chain has TRBV5-4 and TRBJ2-6; D call uncertain. The CDR3 DNA sequence: TGTGCCAGCAGCCCACAATGGTCTGGGGCCAACGTCCTGACTTTC. This codes for CASSPQWSGANVLTF.